The 31 T cell receptor beta chains presented below share a single source sample, sequenced in a study of shared clonotypes between healthy human individuals. Libraries were prepared by immunoSEQ multiplex PCR; TCRdb keeps only in-frame clonotypes and omits some of them. The top ten hold over 10% of the sample, which has hundreds of thousands of clones, 70% to 80% seen once. The specimen was PBMCs. These receptors all come from a woman aged 40-49 years in good health. Some clones in this sample may be carry-over from other donors' samples.

This chain connects TRBV4-3 to TRBJ2-7, with D unclear. The germline V gene has CDR1 LGHNA and CDR2 YSLEER. The CDR3 is made up of 13 amino acids. The V end lost 1 base, the J end lost 8 bases, and 12 bases lay between the germline ends. The CDR3 sequence: CASSQAVFGQQYF. CDR3 DNA: TGCGCCAGCAGCCAAGCCGTATTCGGCCAGCAGTACTTC.

The V and J genes are TRBV19 and TRBJ2-2; D unresolved. Trimming left V 4 bases short and J 6 bases short, with 12 bases between. From germline, CDR1 is LNHDA and CDR2 SQIVND (reference sequence). There are 14 residues in the CDR3. The CDR3: CASSNTRSPGELFF. The CDR3, as DNA: TGTGCCAGTAGTAATACGCGAAGTCCCGGGGAGCTGTTTTTT. Filled out from reference TRBV19 and TRBJ2-2, the complete variable domain reads DGGITQSPKYLFRKEGQNVTLSCEQNLNHDAMYWYRQDPGQGLRLIYYSQIVNDFQKGDIAEGYSVSREKKESFPLTVTSAQKNPTAFYLCASSNTRSPGELFFGEGSRLTVL.

The V and J genes are TRBV18 and TRBJ2-5, with D hard to call. The CDR3 runs to 14 residues. The V and J ends lost 2 bases and 1 base respectively, with 8 bases between them. Germline CDR1 is KGHSH and CDR2 is LQKENI. CDR3 region: CASSPSISQETQYF. The CDR3 DNA reads as TGTGCCAGCTCACCATCTATCAGCCAAGAGACCCAGTACTTC.

The table lists this clone with many counts. The chain recombines TRBV28 with TRBJ2-7, with TRBD1 as a possible D gene (7 bases). The CDR3 consists of 14 residues. CDR1 and CDR2 from the germline V gene are MDHEN and SYDVKM. Trimming took off 3 bases at V and 6 bases at J, with 15 bases between the two ends. CDR3 sequence reads: CASSFPARGVEQYF. The CDR3 DNA follows: TGTGCCAGCAGTTTCCCGGCCAGGGGGGTCGAGCAGTACTTC. The full variable domain, in which reference TRBV28 and TRBJ2-7 provide the parts outside the CDR3, is DVKVTQSSRYLVKRTGEKVFLECVQDMDHENMFWYRQDPGLGLRLIYFSYDVKMKEKGDIPEGYSVSREKKERFSLILESASTNQTSMYLCASSFPARGVEQYFGPGTRLTVT.

This clone has more than one count but fewer than ten. The chain uses TRBV27 and TRBJ2-5, with 7 bases identical to TRBD1. From germline, CDR1 is MNHEY and CDR2 SMNVEV (reference sequence). The CDR3 loop spans 13 amino acids. J lost 6 bases, V lost 8 bases, and 9 bases had no gene match. Here the CDR3 reads CASGSRTGQTQYF. Written as DNA, the CDR3 is TGTGCCAGCGGATCCCGGACAGGACAGACCCAGTACTTC.

Turning to this clone: Other nucleotide sequences in the sample specify the same CDR3. This chain uses TRBV27 with TRBJ2-7; 9 bases fit TRBD1. J lost 4 bases, V lost 4 bases, and 5 bases had no gene match. Germline V gene sequence: CDR1 MNHEY, CDR2 SMNVEV (reference sequence). The length of the CDR3 is 14 residues. CDR3 nucleotide sequence: TGTGCCAGCAGTTCGGGGACAGGGAGGTACGAGCAGTACTTC. Translating gives CASSSGTGRYEQYF.

This sequence joins TRBV18 and TRBJ2-7, with TRBD1 identical over 7 bases. V was clipped by 5 bases and J by 6 bases; unmatched bases: 13. From germline, CDR1 is KGHSH and CDR2 LQKENI. CDR3 length: 15 amino acids. The CDR3 spells CASSSRTGEAGEQYF. The CDR3 DNA reads TGTGCCAGCTCATCCAGGACAGGAGAAGCAGGCGAGCAGTACTTC.

This clone was found many times. This chain joins TRBV2 and TRBJ1-2; possible D gene TRBD1, 5 bases. Trimming left V 6 bases short and J 4 bases short, with 12 bases between. Germline V gene data show CDR1 as SNHLY and CDR2 as FYNNEI. The CDR3 is 13 amino acids. The CDR3 region has the DNA TGTGCCAGCAGGTTCGACAGCCTCTATGGCTACACCTTC. This sequence encodes CASRFDSLYGYTF.

This clone was picked up a small number of times. The chain carries TRBV7-8 and TRBJ2-5; TRBD2 matches at 10 bases. CDR3 length equals 17 residues. With 2 bases clipped from V and 5 bases from J, the junction kept 11 bases outside the gene matches. CDR1 is SGHVS, CDR2 FQNEAQ, per germline. CDR3: CASSLLAGANYRETQYF. The DNA for the CDR3 is TGTGCCAGCAGCTTACTAGCGGGGGCCAACTATAGGGAGACCCAGTACTTC.

The genes are TRBV28 and TRBJ2-7, with 7 positions matching TRBD1. The J segment lost 3 bases and the V segment lost 2 bases, leaving 7 bases of the junction unmatched. This CDR3 contains 15 residues. Germline CDR1 is MDHEN and CDR2 is SYDVKM. The CDR3 DNA reads as TGTGCCAGCAGTTTACGTGTGACAGGGCTCTACGAGCAGTACTTC. It codes for CASSLRVTGLYEQYF.

V is TRBV2 and J is TRBJ2-3; 10 bases are shared with TRBD1. V lost 9 bases to trimming and J lost 3 bases; unmatched junction nucleotides: 9. This CDR3 is 15 amino acids long. The germline CDR1 and CDR2 sequences are SNHLY and FYNNEI. As DNA, the CDR3 is TGTGCCAGAACGACAGGGGGCGAAGGGACAGATACGCAGTATTTT. This sequence encodes CARTTGGEGTDTQYF.

The chain joins TRBV19 to TRBJ1-2; D uncertain. The length of the CDR3 is 14 residues. V gave up 6 bases and J gave up 7 bases, with 18 bases separating them. The V gene's germline CDR1 is LNHDA and CDR2 SQIVND (reference sequence). CDR3 loop: CASRIKSGPSGYTF. The CDR3 coding sequence is TGTGCCAGTAGGATCAAGTCAGGACCGAGTGGCTACACCTTC.

The chain uses TRBV6-5 and TRBJ1-5, with D possibly matching TRBD1 (5 bases). The CDR3 sequence is 14 residues long. Germline V gene lookup returns CDR1 MNHEY and CDR2 SVGAGI. Trimming pared 5 bases from V and 3 bases from J, leaving 11 bases between. The CDR3 DNA reads TGTGCCAGCAGTGAAGGGGCAGTCAATCAGCCCCAGCATTTT. Its protein product is CASSEGAVNQPQHF.

The count of this clone is one. The chain carries TRBV7-2 and TRBJ2-3, with 8 bases fitting TRBD2. Per the germline V gene, CDR1 is SGHTA and CDR2 is FQGNSA. The CDR3 loop spans 14 amino acids. J gave up 6 bases and V 5 bases, and 7 bases lay outside the gene matches. The CDR3 nucleotides read TGTGCCAGCAGCACCGGGAGGGCCCCCGATACGCAGTATTTT. Its protein product is CASSTGRAPDTQYF.

This clone has only a few counts. The chain recombines TRBV28 with TRBJ2-1, with D possibly being TRBD1 or TRBD2 (5 bases each). Between the trimmed V and J ends, which lost 9 bases and 0 bases, there was a span of 15 bases. This CDR3 is built from 15 residues. CDR1 is MDHEN, CDR2 SYDVKM, per germline. Here the CDR3 reads CASYTWGSSYNEQFF. The CDR3 bases are TGTGCCAGTTACACCTGGGGGAGCTCCTACAATGAGCAGTTCTTC.

The CDR3 coding sequence is TGTGCCAGCAGTGTTGGGACAGGGCGGTTCAATCAGCCCCAGCATTTT. It specifies CASSVGTGRFNQPQHF. V and J are TRBV2 and TRBJ1-5; 9 bases are shared with TRBD1. The CDR3 is 16 amino acids. Germline-derived CDR1 and CDR2 are SNHLY and FYNNEI. V was clipped by 4 bases and J by 3 bases; unmatched bases: 7.

The rearrangement links TRBV10-2 to TRBJ2-7; 7 nucleotides line up with TRBD2. There are 14 residues in the CDR3. CDR1 is WSHSY and CDR2 is SAAADI in the germline V gene. With V trimmed by 7 bases and J by 1 base, 7 bases remained unmatched. As DNA, the CDR3 is TGCGCCAGCAAGGCTAGCGGATCTTCCTACGAGCAGTACTTC. Its translation is CASKASGSSYEQYF.

J is TRBJ2-7 and V is TRBV13; D unclear. From germline, CDR1 is PRHDT and CDR2 FYEKMQ (reference sequence). Trimming stripped 2 bases from V and 4 bases from J, with 6 bases between. This CDR3 is 12 amino acids long. The CDR3 protein is CASSLNLYEQYF. In DNA, the CDR3 is TGTGCCAGCAGCTTAAATCTATACGAGCAGTACTTC.

Turning to this clone: The sample contains more than one DNA sequence encoding this CDR3. The chain couples TRBV7-2 to TRBJ2-3; no clear D gene. This CDR3 spans 12 amino acids. Germline CDR1 SGHTA, CDR2 FQGNSA. Trimming took 1 base from V and 4 from J, leaving 3 bases between them. The DNA of the CDR3 is TGTGCCAGCAGCTTAGTGGCAGATACGCAGTATTTT. This codes for CASSLVADTQYF.

The gene calls are TRBV6-1 and TRBJ2-7, with D tentatively TRBD1 (7 bases). The CDR3 is 15 amino acids. Germline V lookup: CDR1 MNHNS, CDR2 SASEGT. Trimming shortened V by 1 base and J by 4 bases, and 14 bases separated the two germline ends. CDR3 region: CASSEGAGGWYEQYF. The DNA of the CDR3 is TGTGCCAGCAGTGAAGGGGCAGGGGGGTGGTACGAGCAGTACTTC.

This chain links TRBV9 with TRBJ1-3; D may be TRBD1 (6 bases). In germline, CDR1 is SGDLS, CDR2 YYNGEE. This CDR3 comprises 15 residues. V was shortened by 0 bases and J by 2 bases, with 9 bases between the two germline ends. Here the CDR3 DNA reads TGTGCCAGCAGCGTAGGGACAGTCCCTGGAAACACCATATATTTT. Protein product: CASSVGTVPGNTIYF. Complete variable domain (other parts from reference TRBV9 and TRBJ1-3): DSGVTQTPKHLITATGQRVTLRCSPRSGDLSVYWYQQSLDQGLQFLIQYYNGEERAKGNILERFSAQQFPDLHSELNLSSLELGDSALYFCASSVGTVPGNTIYFGEGSWLTVV.

As regards this clone: One end of the junction does not line up with germline, which may come from a read error. The chain carries TRBV5-1 and TRBJ2-7, with D possibly being TRBD2 (5 bases). The CDR3 totals 15 residues. Germline values: CDR1 SGHRS, CDR2 YFSETQ. CDR3 protein: CVSSSEGYQSYEQYF. The CDR3 DNA is TGCGTCAGCAGTTCTGAGGGCTACCAGTCCTACGAGCAGTACTTC.

CDR3 sequence (DNA): TGTGCCAGCAGCCGAGACAGGGGAACAGAAAAACTGTTTTTT. Translation gives CASSRDRGTEKLFF. The chain couples TRBV5-4 to TRBJ1-4; 8 bases align to TRBD1. The germline V gene encodes CDR1 SGHNT and CDR2 YYREEE (reference sequence). CDR3 length: 14 residues. V was clipped by 4 bases and J by 8 bases; unmatched bases: 7.

The chain has TRBV11-2 and TRBJ2-3, with D perhaps TRBD2 (5 bases). V shed 5 bases and J shed 2 bases, with 14 bases lying between them. CDR1 is SGHAT and CDR2 is FQNNGV in the germline V gene. The CDR3 is made up of 15 amino acids. The CDR3 region is CASSPGIHYTDTQYF. Here the CDR3 DNA reads TGTGCCAGCAGCCCCGGGATCCACTACACAGATACGCAGTATTTT. Variable domain in full (rest from reference TRBV11-2 and TRBJ2-3): EAGVAQSPRYKIIEKRQSVAFWCNPISGHATLYWYQQILGQGPKLLIQFQNNGVVDDSQLPKDRFSAERLKGVDSTLKIQPAKLEDSAVYLCASSPGIHYTDTQYFGPGTRLTVL.

Of note for this clone: At one of its ends the junction is not consistent with the germline gene, which may arise from a read error. The chain combines TRBV5-8 with TRBJ2-4; the D gene could be TRBD1 or TRBD2 (5 bases each). This CDR3 region has 17 residues. Germline V gene lookup returns CDR1 SGHTS and CDR2 YDEGEE. The CDR3 region has the DNA TGTGCCAGCAGCCTCTTGGGGACCTGGTATGCCAACAACATTCAGTACTTC. This sequence encodes CASSLLGTWYANNIQYF.

This clone was counted a single time. This chain uses TRBV6-1 with TRBJ1-1; D is possibly TRBD1 (5 bases). V was trimmed by 4 bases and J by 3 bases, leaving 15 bases between them. This CDR3 region has 15 residues. Germline loops: CDR1 MNHNS, CDR2 SASEGT. Here the CDR3 DNA reads TGTGCCAGCAGTGCGGGGCAGAATCGGTACACTGAAGCTTTCTTT. The encoded protein is CASSAGQNRYTEAFF.

The chain links TRBV19 to TRBJ2-3; D is unclear. Germline V lookup: CDR1 LNHDA, CDR2 SQIVND (reference sequence). The CDR3 totals 15 residues. V was cut by 5 bases and J by 0 bases, with 12 bases left in between. The CDR3 DNA is TGTGCCAGTAGTTCAGTAAGGGTTAGCACAGATACGCAGTATTTT. It translates to CASSSVRVSTDTQYF.

V usage is TRBV4-3 and J usage is TRBJ2-3; D is possibly TRBD1 or TRBD2 (7 bases each). The germline CDR1 and CDR2 sequences are LGHNA and YSLEER. Trimming stripped 4 bases from V and 4 bases from J, with 27 bases between. The CDR3 contains 19 residues. CDR3 region: CASSRDSRPRERSADTQYF. CDR3 in DNA: TGCGCCAGCAGCCGGGACAGCAGACCGCGGGAGAGGTCCGCAGATACGCAGTATTTT.

The chain employs TRBV7-6 and TRBJ2-7; TRBD1 is a possible D gene (6 bases). Trimming pared 1 base from V and 3 bases from J, leaving 16 bases between. The CDR3 runs to 16 residues. Germline values: CDR1 SGHVS, CDR2 FNYEAQ. CDR3 residues: CASSLVGLEQGYEQYF. CDR3 sequence (DNA): TGTGCCAGCAGCTTAGTCGGTTTGGAACAGGGCTACGAGCAGTACTTC.

The rearrangement uses TRBV7-2 and TRBJ1-2; perhaps TRBD1 as D (6 bases). CDR3 length: 16 amino acids. The V gene lost 5 bases and the J gene lost 1 base, with 17 bases spanning the gap. The germline gives CDR1 SGHTA, CDR2 FQGNSA. The CDR3 protein is CASSAKPGQSNYGYTF. CDR3 nucleotide sequence: TGTGCCAGCAGCGCGAAGCCGGGACAAAGTAACTATGGCTACACCTTC.

Worth noting for this clone: Other DNA sequences in the same sample also yield this CDR3. The chain links TRBV7-3 to TRBJ2-1; D gene ambiguous. CDR3 length: 16 amino acids. Germline V gene sequence: CDR1 SGHTA, CDR2 FQGTGA. V dropped 2 bases and J dropped 0 bases, with 11 bases sitting between them. The CDR3 is CASSLGASSSYNEQFF. CDR3 DNA sequence: TGTGCCAGCAGCTTAGGAGCGTCAAGCTCCTACAATGAGCAGTTCTTC.